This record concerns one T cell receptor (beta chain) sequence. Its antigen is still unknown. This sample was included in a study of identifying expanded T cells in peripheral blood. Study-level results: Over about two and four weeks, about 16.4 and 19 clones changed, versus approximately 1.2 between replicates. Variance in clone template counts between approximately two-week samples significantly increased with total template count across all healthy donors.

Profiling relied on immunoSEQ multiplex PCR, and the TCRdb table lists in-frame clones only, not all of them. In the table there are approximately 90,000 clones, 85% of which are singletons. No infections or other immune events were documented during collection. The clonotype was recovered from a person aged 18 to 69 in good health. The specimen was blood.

The CDR3 is CASSLDREQFF. In DNA, the CDR3 is TGTGCCAGCAGCTTAGACCGTGAGCAGTTCTTC. V is TRBV7-8 and J is TRBJ2-1, with no clear D. Deletions cut 1 base from V and 9 bases from J, with 4 bases between. Per germline, CDR1 SGHVS and CDR2 FQNEAQ. The CDR3 is made up of 11 amino acids.